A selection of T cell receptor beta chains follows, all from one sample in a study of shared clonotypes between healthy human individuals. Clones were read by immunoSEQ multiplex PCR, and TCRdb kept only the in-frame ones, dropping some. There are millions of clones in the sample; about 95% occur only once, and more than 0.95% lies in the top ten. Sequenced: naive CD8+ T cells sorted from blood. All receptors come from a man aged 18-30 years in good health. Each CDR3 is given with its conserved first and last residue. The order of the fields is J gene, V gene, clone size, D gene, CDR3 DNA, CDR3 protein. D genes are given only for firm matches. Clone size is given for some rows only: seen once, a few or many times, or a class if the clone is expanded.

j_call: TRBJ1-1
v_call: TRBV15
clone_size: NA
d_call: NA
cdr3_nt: TGTGCCACCAGCATCTCCAGGGGTACCACTGAAGCTTTCTTT
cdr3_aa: CATSISRGTTEAFF

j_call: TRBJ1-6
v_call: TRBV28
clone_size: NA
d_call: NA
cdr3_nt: TGTGCCAGCAGTTTTGGTCACCAGAGCTATAATTCACCCCTCCACTTT
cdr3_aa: CASSFGHQSYNSPLHF

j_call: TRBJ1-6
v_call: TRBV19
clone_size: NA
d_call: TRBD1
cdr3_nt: TGTGCCAGTACACAGGGGCCAAGCTCCTATAATTCACCCCTCCACTTT
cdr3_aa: CASTQGPSSYNSPLHF

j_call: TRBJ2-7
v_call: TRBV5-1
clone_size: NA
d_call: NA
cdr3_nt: TGCGCCAGCAGTGTTCCTCCCTACGAGCAGTACTTC
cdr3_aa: CASSVPPYEQYF

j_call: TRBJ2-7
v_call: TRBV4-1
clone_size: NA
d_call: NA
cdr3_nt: TGCGCCAGCAGCCTGAGCTACGACAGCCAGTACGAGCAGTACTTC
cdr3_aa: CASSLSYDSQYEQYF

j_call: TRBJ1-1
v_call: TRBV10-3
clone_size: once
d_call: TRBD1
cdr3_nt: TGTGCCATAACTGAGAGGGGGCTGAACACTGAAGCTTTCTTT
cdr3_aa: CAITERGLNTEAFF

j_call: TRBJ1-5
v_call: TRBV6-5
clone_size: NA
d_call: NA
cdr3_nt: TGTGCCAGCAGCAATCAGGGCCCCAATCAGCCCCAGCATTTT
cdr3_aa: CASSNQGPNQPQHF

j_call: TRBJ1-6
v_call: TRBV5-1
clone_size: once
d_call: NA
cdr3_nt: TGCGCCAGCAGCTTGGGAGGGGCGGACTATAATTCACCCCTCCACTTT
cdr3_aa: CASSLGGADYNSPLHF

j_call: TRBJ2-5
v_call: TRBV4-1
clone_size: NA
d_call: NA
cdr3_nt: TGCGCCAGCAGCCCCCGAAGGACAGAGGGAGAGACCCAGTACTTC
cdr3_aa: CASSPRRTEGETQYF

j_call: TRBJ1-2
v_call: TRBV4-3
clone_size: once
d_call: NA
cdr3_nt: TGCGCCAGCAGCCAAGATCGTAACGAATTAGGGGACTATGGCTACACCTTC
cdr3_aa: CASSQDRNELGDYGYTF

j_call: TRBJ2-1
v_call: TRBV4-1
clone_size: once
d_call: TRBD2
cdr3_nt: TGCGCCAGCAGCCAAGATCCGCTAGCGGAGTACAATGAGCAGTTCTTC
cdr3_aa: CASSQDPLAEYNEQFF

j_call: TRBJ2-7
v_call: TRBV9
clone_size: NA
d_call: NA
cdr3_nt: TGTGCCAGCAGCCTTGGCGACACGTCCTACGAGCAGTACTTC
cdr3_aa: CASSLGDTSYEQYF

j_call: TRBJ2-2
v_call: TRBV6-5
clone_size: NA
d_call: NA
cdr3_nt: TGTGCCAGCAGTTACTCCGGGGCGAACACCGGGGAGCTGTTTTTT
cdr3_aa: CASSYSGANTGELFF

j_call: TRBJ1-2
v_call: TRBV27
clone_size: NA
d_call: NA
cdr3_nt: TGTGCCAGCAGGGGAAATGCCGGGGAAGGCTACACCTTC
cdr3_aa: CASRGNAGEGYTF

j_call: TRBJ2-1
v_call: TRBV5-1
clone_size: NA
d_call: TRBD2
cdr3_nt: TGCGCCAGCAGCTTGCGACCGAGCGGGGGGCCCTACAATGAGCAGTTCTTC
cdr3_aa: CASSLRPSGGPYNEQFF

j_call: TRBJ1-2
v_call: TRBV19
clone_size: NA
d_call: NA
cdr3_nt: TGTGCCAGTAGTTTCGGGACAAATAATGGCTACACCTTC
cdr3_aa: CASSFGTNNGYTF

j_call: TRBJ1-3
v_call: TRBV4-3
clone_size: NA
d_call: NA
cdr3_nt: TGCGCCAGCAGCCAAGACGGGCACCTCTCTGGAAACACCATATATTTT
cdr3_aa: CASSQDGHLSGNTIYF

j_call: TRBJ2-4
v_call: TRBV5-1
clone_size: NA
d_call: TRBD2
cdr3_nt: TGCGCCAGCAGCAGGGGACTAGCGCGAAACATTCAGTACTTC
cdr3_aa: CASSRGLARNIQYF

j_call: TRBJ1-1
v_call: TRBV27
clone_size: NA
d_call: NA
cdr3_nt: TGTGCCAGCAGTTTACAGCCGAACACTGAAGCTTTCTTT
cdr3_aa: CASSLQPNTEAFF

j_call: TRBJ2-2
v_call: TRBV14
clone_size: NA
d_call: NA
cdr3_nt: TGTGCCAGCAGCCAAGATTCCTGGGGCCCGAACACCGGGGAGCTGTTTTTT
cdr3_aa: CASSQDSWGPNTGELFF

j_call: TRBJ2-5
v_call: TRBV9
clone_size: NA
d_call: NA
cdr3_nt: TGTGCCAGCAGCGTAGGCGGCGCGTCAGCAGAGACCCAGTACTTC
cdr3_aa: CASSVGGASAETQYF

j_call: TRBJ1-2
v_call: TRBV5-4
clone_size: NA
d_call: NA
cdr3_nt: TGTGCCAGCAGCTTGCTAGCAGATGCGTCCGGCTACACCTTC
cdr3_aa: CASSLLADASGYTF

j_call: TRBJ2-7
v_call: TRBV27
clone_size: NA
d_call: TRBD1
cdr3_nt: TGTGCCAGCAGTTATGCAGGACAGGCCTACGAGCAGTACTTC
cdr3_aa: CASSYAGQAYEQYF

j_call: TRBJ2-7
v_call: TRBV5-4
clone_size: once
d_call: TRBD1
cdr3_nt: TGTGCCAGCAGCTGGGACAGGGGAACCTACGAGCAGTACTTC
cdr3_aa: CASSWDRGTYEQYF

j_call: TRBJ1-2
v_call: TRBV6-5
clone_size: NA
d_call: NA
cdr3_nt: TGTGCCAGCAGTTACTCAGTAGGAGAACAGGACTATGGCTACACCTTC
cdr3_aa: CASSYSVGEQDYGYTF

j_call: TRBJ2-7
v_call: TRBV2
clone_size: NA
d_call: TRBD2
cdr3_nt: TGTGCCAGCAGTGAAATTGGGTCTAGCGGGGGATTCTACTACGAGCAGTACTTC
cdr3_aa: CASSEIGSSGGFYYEQYF

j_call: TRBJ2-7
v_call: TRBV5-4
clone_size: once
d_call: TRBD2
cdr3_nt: TGTGCCAGCAGCTTCCCGGGACTAGCGGTTTACGAGCAGTACTTC
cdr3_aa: CASSFPGLAVYEQYF

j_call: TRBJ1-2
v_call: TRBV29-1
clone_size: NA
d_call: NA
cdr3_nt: TGCAGCGTTGGCCCCGCAGGGGAGCATGGTGGCTACACCTTC
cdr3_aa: CSVGPAGEHGGYTF